This is a list of T cell receptor beta chains from one sample in a study of CD8 T cells in ankylosing spondylitis. A single record per CDR3 protein comes from TCRdb applying MiXCR to the 5' RACE reads. The data contain roughly 370,000 distinct CDR3 sequences, under 25% of them singletons. Sequenced sample: blood, either unsorted or a sorted T cell fraction (not recorded which). The receptors stem from a male donor with ankylosing spondylitis. The CDR3 runs from the conserved cysteine through the conserved F or W. The D gene is left open where the match is weak. Rows may omit the clone size; those that give it use once, few, many or a size class.

clone_size j_call d_call v_call cdr3_aa cdr3_nt
NA TRBJ2-4 TRBD1 TRBV20-1 CSAGRDRDQNIQYF TGCAGTGCTGGCCGGGACAGGGACCAAAACATTCAGTACTTC
NA TRBJ2-7 NA TRBV5-5 CASSFSMDGDYEQYF TGTGCCAGCAGCTTTTCTATGGACGGAGACTACGAGCAGTACTTC
NA TRBJ2-3 TRBD2 TRBV29-1 CSVEGGSTNTDTQYF TGCAGCGTTGAAGGCGGGAGTACTAACACAGATACGCAGTATTTT
few TRBJ2-1 NA TRBV7-3 CASGLARNNEQFF TGTGCCAGCGGTTTAGCGAGAAACAATGAGCAGTTCTTC
NA TRBJ2-5 NA TRBV24-1 CATSDSRPTQYF TGTGCCACCAGTGACTCCCGGCCGACCCAGTACTTC
few TRBJ2-3 TRBD2 TRBV20-1 CSARLADHTDTQYF TGCAGTGCTAGACTAGCGGACCACACAGATACGCAGTATTTT
few TRBJ1-2 NA TRBV6-1 CASRPKQLYGYTF TGTGCCAGCAGACCCAAACAACTCTATGGCTACACCTTC
few TRBJ2-1 TRBD2 TRBV3-1 CASSLQGLAGGEQFF TGTGCCAGCAGCCTACAAGGACTAGCGGGAGGTGAGCAGTTCTTC
NA TRBJ1-2 NA TRBV4-3 CASSQDYNYGYTF TGCGCCAGCAGCCAAGATTATAACTATGGCTACACCTTC
NA TRBJ2-1 TRBD2 TRBV4-2 CASSQVRLAAYNEQFF TGTGCCAGCAGCCAAGTTCGACTAGCGGCCTACAATGAGCAGTTCTTC
NA TRBJ2-1 NA TRBV7-8 CASSPPPTVYNEQFF TGTGCCAGCAGCCCCCCCCCGACTGTTTACAATGAGCAGTTCTTC
NA TRBJ2-3 NA TRBV9 CASSVEWGTDTQYF TGTGCCAGCAGCGTAGAGTGGGGGACAGATACGCAGTATTTT
few TRBJ2-3 NA TRBV5-5 CASPDPVVGTQYF TGTGCCAGCCCTGACCCGGTGGTCGGTACGCAGTATTTT
NA TRBJ2-1 TRBD2 TRBV6-4 CASSPREARHNEQFF TGTGCCAGCAGCCCGCGGGAGGCCAGACACAATGAGCAGTTCTTC
few TRBJ2-1 NA TRBV10-3 CAISEVSGAEEQFF TGTGCCATCAGTGAGGTCTCCGGAGCGGAAGAGCAGTTCTTC
NA TRBJ2-7 NA TRBV29-1 CSVDLGDGGEQYF TGCAGCGTTGATCTAGGGGACGGGGGAGAGCAGTACTTC
NA TRBJ2-2 NA TRBV7-3 CASSFSGTGELFF TGTGCCAGCAGCTTTTCCGGCACCGGGGAGCTGTTTTTT
few TRBJ2-3 NA TRBV24-1 CATSESGPDTQYF TGTGCCACCAGTGAATCCGGACCAGATACGCAGTATTTT
few TRBJ1-4 NA TRBV6-2/TRBV6-3 CASSHPIGRRNEKLFF TGTGCCAGCAGCCATCCAATAGGACGGCGGAATGAAAAACTGTTTTTT
few TRBJ2-1 NA TRBV6-2/TRBV6-3 CASNGLASSYNEQFF TGTGCCAGCAATGGTCTCGCGAGCTCCTACAATGAGCAGTTCTTC
NA TRBJ2-2 NA TRBV12-5 CASGLGQTGELFF TGTGCTAGTGGCTTAGGACAGACCGGGGAGCTGTTTTTT
NA TRBJ1-5 NA TRBV6-2/TRBV6-3 CASSNRDAQPQHF TGTGCCAGCAGCAACAGGGACGCGCAGCCCCAGCATTTT
NA TRBJ2-1 TRBD2 TRBV10-3 CAITEWGLAGEGNEQFF TGTGCCATCACCGAGTGGGGACTAGCGGGAGAAGGAAATGAGCAGTTCTTC
NA TRBJ2-1 TRBD2 TRBV4-1 CASSQGSGRALDEQFF TGCGCCAGCAGCCAAGGTAGCGGGAGGGCCTTGGATGAGCAGTTCTTC
NA TRBJ2-7 NA TRBV12-3/TRBV12-4 CASSSGKVQYF TGTGCCAGCAGTTCAGGGAAGGTGCAGTACTTC
NA TRBJ2-7 NA TRBV24-1 CATSEFPGYSVEQYF TGTGCCACCAGTGAGTTCCCAGGGTATTCGGTCGAGCAGTACTTC
NA TRBJ2-4 TRBD2 TRBV28 CASSFPGLAGGGDIQYF TGTGCCAGCAGTTTCCCGGGACTAGCGGGAGGGGGGGACATTCAGTACTTC
NA TRBJ2-6 NA TRBV5-1 CASSPTWTSGANVLTF TGCGCCAGCAGCCCGACTTGGACCTCTGGGGCCAACGTCCTGACTTTC
NA TRBJ2-3 NA TRBV12-3/TRBV12-4 CASSNRDTQYF TGTGCCAGCAGCAACCGGGATACGCAGTATTTT
NA TRBJ2-1 NA TRBV20-1 CSASRDSNEQFF TGCAGTGCTAGCAGGGATAGCAATGAGCAGTTCTTC
many TRBJ2-2 TRBD2 TRBV3-1 CASSHPAGATGELFF TGTGCCAGCAGCCATCCAGCGGGGGCCACCGGGGAGCTGTTTTTT
few TRBJ2-1 TRBD1 TRBV5-1 CASSLGQGARNEQFF TGCGCCAGCAGCTTAGGACAGGGGGCGCGCAATGAGCAGTTCTTC
few TRBJ2-5 NA TRBV29-1 CSVELNQETQYF TGCAGCGTTGAGCTAAATCAAGAGACCCAGTACTTC
few TRBJ2-3 TRBD2 TRBV6-1 CAAGAGEVSDTQYF TGTGCCGCCGGGGCGGGAGAAGTGTCAGATACGCAGTATTTT
few TRBJ2-7 TRBD2 TRBV28 CASSRTTSGSYEQYF TGTGCCAGCAGTAGGACGACTAGCGGTTCCTACGAGCAGTACTTC
NA TRBJ2-7 TRBD2 TRBV10-3 CAISVGGLAGLGEQYF TGTGCCATCAGTGTTGGGGGACTAGCGGGATTGGGAGAGCAGTACTTC
NA TRBJ2-5 NA TRBV21-1 CASSKFQGVGETQYF TGTGCCAGCAGCAAATTTCAGGGGGTAGGAGAGACCCAGTACTTC
NA TRBJ1-1 NA TRBV28 CASNPMPTGRAFF TGTGCCAGCAACCCTATGCCCACAGGTAGGGCTTTCTTT
NA TRBJ2-7 NA TRBV18 CASSPQSVPYEQYF TGTGCCAGCTCACCACAATCAGTCCCCTACGAGCAGTACTTC
few TRBJ1-1 NA TRBV10-3 CAISESRGSMNTEAFF TGTGCCATCAGTGAGTCTAGAGGCAGTATGAACACTGAAGCTTTCTTT
few TRBJ2-5 TRBD2 TRBV20-1 CSRLAGDGETQYF TGCAGTCGACTAGCGGGAGACGGAGAGACCCAGTACTTC
NA TRBJ2-1 NA TRBV20-1 CSAEDSLLNNEQFF TGCAGTGCTGAAGACAGTCTCCTGAACAATGAGCAGTTCTTC
once TRBJ2-7 TRBD1 TRBV5-1 CASSLPRQGAYEQYF TGCGCCAGCAGCCTCCCCAGACAGGGAGCCTACGAGCAGTACTTC
few TRBJ2-5 NA TRBV7-2 CATRGRVGFTETQYF TGTGCCACTAGAGGGCGGGTAGGGTTTACAGAGACCCAGTACTTC
few TRBJ2-1 NA TRBV7-3 CASSPGAGLSNEQFF TGTGCCAGCAGCCCCGGGGCAGGGTTAAGCAATGAGCAGTTCTTC
NA TRBJ1-4 NA TRBV5-1 CASSFKGVWETATNEKLFF TGCGCCAGCAGCTTCAAGGGGGTATGGGAAACCGCAACTAATGAAAAACTGTTTTTT
once TRBJ2-1 NA TRBV5-4 CASSFVAVSNYNEQFF TGTGCCAGCAGCTTTGTTGCCGTCTCAAACTACAATGAGCAGTTCTTC
NA TRBJ2-1 NA TRBV2 CASSEWGPRSSYNEQFF TGTGCCAGCAGTGAATGGGGTCCTAGGAGCTCCTACAATGAGCAGTTCTTC
NA TRBJ1-5 NA TRBV29-1 CSVAASNQPQHF TGCAGCGTTGCGGCCAGCAATCAGCCCCAGCATTTT
few TRBJ2-7 TRBD1 TRBV7-3 CASRYGTGESYEQYF TGTGCCAGCAGATACGGGACAGGGGAATCCTACGAGCAGTACTTC